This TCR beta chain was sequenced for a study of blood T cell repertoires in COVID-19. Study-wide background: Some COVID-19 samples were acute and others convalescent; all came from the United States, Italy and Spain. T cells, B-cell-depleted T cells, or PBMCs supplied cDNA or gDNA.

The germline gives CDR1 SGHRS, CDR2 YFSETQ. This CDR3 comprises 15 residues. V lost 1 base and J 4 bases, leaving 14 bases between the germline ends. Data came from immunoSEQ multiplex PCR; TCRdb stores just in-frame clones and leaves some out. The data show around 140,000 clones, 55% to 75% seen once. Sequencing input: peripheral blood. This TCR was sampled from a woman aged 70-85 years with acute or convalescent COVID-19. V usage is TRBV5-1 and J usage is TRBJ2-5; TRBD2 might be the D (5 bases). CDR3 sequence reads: CASSLMSPRGETQYF. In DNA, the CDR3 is TGCGCCAGCAGCTTGATGTCCCCCCGGGGAGAGACCCAGTACTTC.